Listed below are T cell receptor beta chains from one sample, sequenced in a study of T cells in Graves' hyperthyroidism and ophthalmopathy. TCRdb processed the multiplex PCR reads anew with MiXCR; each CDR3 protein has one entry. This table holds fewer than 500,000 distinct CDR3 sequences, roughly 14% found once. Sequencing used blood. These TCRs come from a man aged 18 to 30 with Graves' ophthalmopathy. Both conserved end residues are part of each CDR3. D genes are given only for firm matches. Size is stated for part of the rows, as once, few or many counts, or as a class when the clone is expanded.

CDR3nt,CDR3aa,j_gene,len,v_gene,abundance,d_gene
TGTGCCAGCAGTGGGGGGGTTAATGAGCAGTTCTTC,CASSGGVNEQFF,TRBJ2-1,12,TRBV6-1,many,-
TGTGCCAGCTCCGGAGGGCGGGGTAGCACAGATACGCAGTATTTT,CASSGGRGSTDTQYF,TRBJ2-3,15,TRBV7-6,many,-
TGTGCCAGCAGTGAAGTGCAGTTCGCTGAAGCTTTCTTT,CASSEVQFAEAFF,TRBJ1-1,13,TRBV6-1,-,-
TGCAGTGCTAGCCTCGGACAGGAAAATCAGCCCCAGCATTTT,CSASLGQENQPQHF,TRBJ1-5,14,TRBV20-1,many,TRBD1
TGTGCCAGCAGCGTAGAGATGGGCACTGAAGCTTTCTTT,CASSVEMGTEAFF,TRBJ1-1,13,TRBV9,many,-
TGCAGTGTCGTGGGAGCGAACACTGAAGCTTTCTTT,CSVVGANTEAFF,TRBJ1-1,12,TRBV20-1,many,-
TGTGCCATCAGTGAGTCGATCTCTTCACCCCTCCACTTT,CAISESISSPLHF,TRBJ1-6,13,TRBV10-3,few,-
TGCGCCAGCAGCCACGACAGAGTACAAGAGACCCAGTACTTC,CASSHDRVQETQYF,TRBJ2-5,14,TRBV5-1,-,-
TGTGCCAGCAGCTTTAATTGGGGGGCCCCTAAAAACATTCAGTACTTC,CASSFNWGAPKNIQYF,TRBJ2-4,16,TRBV13,few,-
TGCAGTGCTAGAGTCGGCAGCATGAACACTGAAGCTTTCTTT,CSARVGSMNTEAFF,TRBJ1-1,14,TRBV20-1,many,-
TGTGCCAGCAGCTTAGAGGTTTCTGGAGATACGCAGTATTTT,CASSLEVSGDTQYF,TRBJ2-3,14,TRBV11-2,many,-
TGTGCCAGCAGCTTGGCTAGGGCAGGGAGAGAGACCCAGTACTTC,CASSLARAGRETQYF,TRBJ2-5,15,TRBV5-4,-,-
TGTGCCAGCAGTTATGAACGGCCACCAGTCTATGGCTACACCTTC,CASSYERPPVYGYTF,TRBJ1-2,15,TRBV6-5,-,-
TGTGCCAGCAGTGATCGTAGCGGGAGCTACGAGCAGTACTTC,CASSDRSGSYEQYF,TRBJ2-7,14,TRBV2,many,TRBD2
TGTGCCAGCAGTTACCTCAGGAACACTGAAGCTTTCTTT,CASSYLRNTEAFF,TRBJ1-1,13,TRBV6-2/TRBV6-3,-,-
TGCGCCAGCAGCTTGCAACTGGGGTGGGAGCAGTACTTC,CASSLQLGWEQYF,TRBJ2-7,13,TRBV5-1,many,-
TGTGCCAGCAGCTTAGCGCTAACCGGGCTCGGAGGTGGGGCCAACGTCCTGACTTTC,CASSLALTGLGGGANVLTF,TRBJ2-6,19,TRBV7-6,few,-
TGTGCCAGCGGTATACCGGGTAGGGGGGGCTTGGGGAATGAGCAGTTCTTC,CASGIPGRGGLGNEQFF,TRBJ2-1,17,TRBV12-3/TRBV12-4,many,-
TGTGCCAGCAGCTTAGGGGGGCAAGAGACCCAGTACTTC,CASSLGGQETQYF,TRBJ2-5,13,TRBV12-3/TRBV12-4,many,-
TGCAGCGCCCTACAGGGGGCGTACGAGCAGTACTTC,CSALQGAYEQYF,TRBJ2-7,12,TRBV29-1,many,TRBD1
TGTGCCAGCTCAGTGGACAGGGAAAATCAGCCCCAGCATTTT,CASSVDRENQPQHF,TRBJ1-5,14,TRBV18,many,TRBD1
TGTGCCAGCAGTGAAAGGGTCCCCAGGGGGCCTTATGGCTACACCTTC,CASSERVPRGPYGYTF,TRBJ1-2,16,TRBV25-1,-,TRBD1
TGTGCCAGCAGCCAAGATTACGGTCCTAGCGGGGCCCCCAATGAGCAGTTCTTC,CASSQDYGPSGAPNEQFF,TRBJ2-1,18,TRBV4-2,-,TRBD2
TGTGCCAGCAGCTTAGGGGGTAGCGGGACGAATCAAGAGACCCAGTACTTC,CASSLGGSGTNQETQYF,TRBJ2-5,17,TRBV7-3,many,TRBD2
TGTGCCAGCAGCTTGGCAGCGGAAGCTTTCTTT,CASSLAAEAFF,TRBJ1-1,11,TRBV5-5,many,-
TGTGCCAGCAGTTACCCGACAGGGGTGAACACCGGGGAGCTGTTTTTT,CASSYPTGVNTGELFF,TRBJ2-2,16,TRBV12-3/TRBV12-4,many,TRBD1
TGTGCCAGCAGCTGCCGGGACTCCCGCACAGATACGCAGTATTTT,CASSCRDSRTDTQYF,TRBJ2-3,15,TRBV7-3,many,-
TGTGCCAGCAGCCCTGACCTCTTGAGCTCCTATAATTCACCCCTCCACTTT,CASSPDLLSSYNSPLHF,TRBJ1-6,17,TRBV7-8,many,-
TGTGCCAGCTCACCAGGGTTGCAGACCTACGAGCAGTACTTC,CASSPGLQTYEQYF,TRBJ2-7,14,TRBV18,many,-
TGTGCCAGCAGCAGGGGGCGCGGCTACACCTTC,CASSRGRGYTF,TRBJ1-2,11,TRBV7-9,many,TRBD1
TGTGCCAGCAGCTTGCTTGGACAGGGGGCGCGTTACGAGCAGTACTTC,CASSLLGQGARYEQYF,TRBJ2-7,16,TRBV11-2,many,TRBD1